These T cell receptor beta chains were read from a single sample in a study of T-cell memory formation after mild COVID-19. TCRdb re-analysed the 5' RACE reads in MiXCR, keeping a single row per CDR3 protein. The sample lists hundreds of thousands of distinct CDR3 sequences; about 20% were seen once. Sample: PBMCs or a T cell subset sorted from them (not recorded which). The receptors originated from an adult woman who had mild COVID-19 (a few samples of this study predate the infection). Cell type and time point are not known. Each CDR3 is given with its conserved first and last residue. The D gene is left open where the match is weak. Clone size appears in some rows only: once, few, many, or a class for an expanded clone.

- | TRBD2 | TRBJ2-1 | TRBV7-9 | CASSLAPSGGNEQFF | TGTGCCAGCAGCTTAGCGCCTAGCGGGGGTAATGAGCAGTTCTTC
few | TRBD1 | TRBJ2-3 | TRBV12-3/TRBV12-4 | CASSYGGQGANTQYF | TGTGCCAGCAGCTACGGGGGACAGGGAGCTAATACGCAGTATTTT
- | TRBD1 | TRBJ2-7 | TRBV6-1 | CAGSRNRGRVYEQYF | TGTGCCGGAAGTAGGAACAGGGGCCGAGTCTACGAGCAGTACTTC
- | - | TRBJ2-5 | TRBV29-1 | CSVEPTDQETQYF | TGCAGCGTCGAGCCGACAGATCAAGAGACCCAGTACTTC
many | - | TRBJ1-1 | TRBV7-2 | CASSLGGQMNTEAFF | TGTGCCAGCAGCTTAGGGGGCCAAATGAACACTGAAGCTTTCTTT
- | - | TRBJ1-1 | TRBV4-2 | CASSQEARSTEAFF | TGTGCCAGCAGCCAAGAGGCCAGGAGCACTGAAGCTTTCTTT
- | TRBD1 | TRBJ2-3 | TRBV7-2 | CASRGQGAQTATDTQYF | TGTGCCAGTAGAGGACAGGGGGCGCAAACTGCCACAGATACGCAGTATTTT
few | - | TRBJ1-1 | TRBV13 | CASSSGVAAEAFF | TGTGCCAGCAGCTCCGGGGTGGCCGCTGAAGCTTTCTTT
- | - | TRBJ2-6 | TRBV6-5 | CASSWERPSGANVLTF | TGTGCCAGCAGTTGGGAACGACCCTCTGGGGCCAACGTCCTGACTTTC
few | - | TRBJ2-7 | TRBV7-9 | CASSLRSAAGAGQYF | TGTGCCAGCAGCTTAAGGTCCGCAGCGGGCGCGGGGCAGTACTTC
- | - | TRBJ1-5 | TRBV21-1 | CASSGYQPQHF | TGTGCCAGCAGCGGATATCAGCCCCAGCATTTT
few | - | TRBJ2-1 | TRBV6-6 | CASRGLNNEQFF | TGTGCCAGCAGGGGACTGAACAATGAGCAGTTCTTC
- | - | TRBJ2-3 | TRBV11-2 | CASSPMPGDTQYF | TGTGCCAGCAGCCCCATGCCCGGAGATACGCAGTATTTT
- | - | TRBJ2-3 | TRBV12-3/TRBV12-4 | CASSFAVWGDTQYF | TGTGCCAGCAGTTTTGCAGTATGGGGAGATACGCAGTATTTT
once | - | TRBJ2-5 | TRBV6-5 | CATAGGSKETQYF | TGTGCCACCGCCGGGGGCAGTAAAGAGACCCAGTACTTC
- | TRBD1 | TRBJ2-7 | TRBV7-8 | CASSPPGTGGREQYF | TGTGCCAGCAGCCCACCCGGGACAGGAGGGAGGGAGCAGTACTTC
once | TRBD2 | TRBJ2-3 | TRBV29-1 | CSVENPSGGTDTQYF | TGCAGCGTTGAAAACCCTAGCGGAGGCACAGATACGCAGTATTTT
few | - | TRBJ1-1 | TRBV12-3/TRBV12-4 | CASSFRGGPEAFF | TGTGCCAGCAGTTTTAGGGGCGGCCCTGAAGCTTTCTTT
- | - | TRBJ2-5 | TRBV7-8 | CASSLLPPLQETQYF | TGTGCCAGCAGCTTACTACCGCCACTCCAAGAGACCCAGTACTTC
few | - | TRBJ2-3 | TRBV29-1 | CSALRDGTDTQYF | TGCAGCGCGCTACGGGACGGAACAGATACGCAGTATTTT
- | - | TRBJ2-4 | TRBV6-1 | CASTGEDRPPNIQYF | TGTGCCAGCACCGGGGAGGACAGACCCCCCAACATTCAGTACTTC
- | - | TRBJ1-1 | TRBV5-6 | CASSPSGPTEAFF | TGTGCCAGCAGCCCGTCAGGGCCCACTGAAGCTTTCTTT
many | TRBD1 | TRBJ2-1 | TRBV4-3 | CASSRTGGRSYNEQFF | TGCGCCAGCAGCCGAACAGGGGGCCGGTCCTACAATGAGCAGTTCTTC
- | - | TRBJ2-2 | TRBV29-1 | CSVFGNTGELFF | TGCAGCGTTTTTGGGAACACCGGGGAGCTGTTTTTT
few | TRBD1 | TRBJ2-7 | TRBV5-6 | CASSLGRQGRTYEQYF | TGTGCCAGCAGCTTGGGCAGACAGGGCCGCACCTACGAGCAGTACTTC
few | - | TRBJ1-2 | TRBV5-5 | CASSLEVYSNYGYTF | TGTGCCAGCAGCTTGGAAGTATATTCTAACTATGGCTACACCTTC
few | - | TRBJ1-2 | TRBV5-1 | CASSLERSATGYTF | TGCGCCAGCAGCTTGGAACGGTCAGCTACTGGCTACACCTTC
few | - | TRBJ2-4 | TRBV2 | CASTTSGGPGGGNIQYF | TGTGCCAGCACCACCTCCGGGGGGCCCGGAGGAGGAAACATTCAGTACTTC
- | TRBD2 | TRBJ2-2 | TRBV7-9 | CASSLGLRLAGSTGELFF | TGTGCCAGCAGCTTAGGGCTGCGACTAGCGGGTTCCACCGGGGAGCTGTTTTTT
few | - | TRBJ2-6 | TRBV7-2 | CASSLGHSTGANVLTF | TGTGCCAGCAGCTTGGGACATTCAACTGGGGCCAACGTCCTGACTTTC
few | - | TRBJ2-7 | TRBV18 | CASSPPTRGDYEQYF | TGTGCCAGCTCACCACCGACCAGGGGGGATTACGAGCAGTACTTC
few | - | TRBJ1-1 | TRBV12-3/TRBV12-4 | CASTSWGEITEAFF | TGTGCCAGCACCTCTTGGGGAGAAATTACTGAAGCTTTCTTT
few | - | TRBJ2-7 | TRBV5-1 | CASSLSERNEQYF | TGCGCCAGCAGCTTATCGGAGAGAAACGAGCAGTACTTC
- | - | TRBJ1-2 | TRBV6-5 | CASSSRDASGGYTF | TGTGCCAGCAGTTCCAGGGACGCCAGCGGTGGCTACACCTTC
few | - | TRBJ2-5 | TRBV5-1 | CASSLRDGQETQYF | TGCGCCAGCAGCCTCCGGGACGGCCAAGAGACCCAGTACTTC
few | - | TRBJ2-7 | TRBV6-1 | CASSVGLEQYF | TGTGCCAGCAGTGTGGGGCTTGAGCAGTACTTC
few | TRBD2 | TRBJ2-1 | TRBV9 | CASSTDLAGAMGQFF | TGTGCCAGCAGCACAGACTTAGCGGGGGCAATGGGGCAGTTCTTC
- | - | TRBJ2-5 | TRBV7-3 | CASSLRPGAEETQYF | TGTGCCAGCAGCTTACGACCGGGGGCCGAAGAGACCCAGTACTTC
few | - | TRBJ2-3 | TRBV29-1 | CSVSGETSTDTQYF | TGCAGCGTCTCGGGGGAGACTAGCACAGATACGCAGTATTTT
- | TRBD2 | TRBJ2-5 | TRBV4-3 | CASSQTGTKETQYF | TGCGCCAGCAGCCAGACCGGGACTAAAGAGACCCAGTACTTC
few | TRBD1 | TRBJ1-2 | TRBV12-3/TRBV12-4 | CASRPGTGGNYGYTF | TGTGCCAGCAGGCCCGGGACAGGGGGTAACTATGGCTACACCTTC
few | - | TRBJ1-5 | TRBV30 | CAWSSQPSNQPQHF | TGTGCCTGGAGTAGTCAACCTAGCAATCAGCCCCAGCATTTT
few | TRBD2 | TRBJ2-5 | TRBV4-3 | CASSQALAGGPFQQTQYF | TGCGCCAGCAGCCAAGCCCTAGCGGGAGGGCCCTTTCAGCAGACCCAGTACTTC
- | - | TRBJ2-7 | TRBV7-9 | CASSFPPSYEQYF | TGTGCCAGCAGCTTCCCACCCTCCTACGAGCAGTACTTC
few | - | TRBJ2-7 | TRBV21-1 | CASSKQDRVLYEQYF | TGTGCCAGCAGCAAACAGGACAGGGTATTGTACGAGCAGTACTTC
- | - | TRBJ2-7 | TRBV12-3/TRBV12-4 | CASSLANSGLFYEQYF | TGTGCCAGCAGTTTAGCGAACAGCGGACTCTTCTACGAGCAGTACTTC
many | - | TRBJ1-3 | TRBV12-3/TRBV12-4 | CASSLGANSGNTIYF | TGTGCCAGCAGCCTGGGGGCCAACTCTGGAAACACCATATATTTT
- | - | TRBJ2-5 | TRBV15 | CATSGQFRGTQYF | TGTGCCACCAGCGGACAGTTTAGGGGGACCCAGTACTTC
- | TRBD2 | TRBJ2-7 | TRBV12-3/TRBV12-4 | CASRLAGLNEQYF | TGTGCCAGTCGGCTAGCGGGATTAAACGAGCAGTACTTC
few | TRBD2 | TRBJ2-1 | TRBV11-3 | CASSSGTSGGNNEQFF | TGTGCCAGCAGCTCCGGGACTAGCGGGGGCAACAATGAGCAGTTCTTC
few | - | TRBJ1-6 | TRBV4-3 | CASSQLGGSSYNSPLHF | TGCGCCAGCAGCCAATTAGGGGGGAGCTCCTATAATTCACCCCTCCACTTT
- | - | TRBJ2-3 | TRBV7-9 | CASSPKGPDTQYF | TGTGCCAGCAGCCCGAAAGGCCCAGATACGCAGTATTTT
few | - | TRBJ2-1 | TRBV7-9 | CASRPYVGGSGPDEQFF | TGTGCCAGCAGGCCTTATGTTGGGGGGAGCGGTCCCGATGAGCAGTTCTTC
- | - | TRBJ1-2 | TRBV7-2 | CASSLAGERGGYTF | TGTGCCAGCAGCTTAGCAGGGGAAAGGGGTGGCTACACCTTC
few | TRBD1 | TRBJ1-1 | TRBV7-9 | CASSQRDRDTEAFF | TGTGCCAGCAGCCAACGAGACAGGGATACTGAAGCTTTCTTT
many | TRBD1 | TRBJ1-1 | TRBV12-3/TRBV12-4 | CASSTPRQGNTEAFF | TGTGCCAGCAGTACACCGAGACAGGGGAACACTGAAGCTTTCTTT
few | - | TRBJ2-5 | TRBV12-3/TRBV12-4 | CASRKRFQETQYF | TGTGCCAGCAGAAAGCGATTCCAAGAGACCCAGTACTTC
few | - | TRBJ2-3 | TRBV4-1 | CATRGHGTDTQYF | TGCGCCACCAGAGGCCATGGCACAGATACGCAGTATTTT
- | - | TRBJ2-7 | TRBV6-6 | CASSHYDRTYEQYF | TGTGCCAGCAGTCATTACGACAGAACCTACGAGCAGTACTTC
few | - | TRBJ2-5 | TRBV4-1 | CASSLGRFQETQYF | TGCGCCAGCAGCCTAGGACGGTTCCAAGAGACCCAGTACTTC